This entry is about one T cell receptor beta chain. The method was immunoSEQ multiplex PCR; TCRdb's version includes in-frame clones alone and lacks a portion of them. Altogether hundreds of thousands of clones are present, approximately 90% being singletons, with the ten largest covering about 0.01%. The source of the sample is a study of shared T cell receptors in the human thymus. The data also belong to a second study, concerning human thymus T cells. This second study says: Gene usage for V and J segments appeared biased in thymic and blood repertoires.

The sequencing input was thymocytes. This clonotype was obtained from a boy under three years old with a congenital heart defect.

CDR3 amino acids: CASSQRTGMGYNEQFF. The CDR3 nucleotides are TGTGCCAGCAGCCAACGTACGGGAATGGGTTACAATGAGCAGTTCTTC. This chain uses TRBV4-2 with TRBJ2-1, with D possibly matching TRBD2 (5 bases). The CDR3 totals 16 residues. Germline V gene data show CDR1 as LGHNA and CDR2 as YNFKEQ. V was pared by 2 bases and J by 4 bases, with 15 bases between.